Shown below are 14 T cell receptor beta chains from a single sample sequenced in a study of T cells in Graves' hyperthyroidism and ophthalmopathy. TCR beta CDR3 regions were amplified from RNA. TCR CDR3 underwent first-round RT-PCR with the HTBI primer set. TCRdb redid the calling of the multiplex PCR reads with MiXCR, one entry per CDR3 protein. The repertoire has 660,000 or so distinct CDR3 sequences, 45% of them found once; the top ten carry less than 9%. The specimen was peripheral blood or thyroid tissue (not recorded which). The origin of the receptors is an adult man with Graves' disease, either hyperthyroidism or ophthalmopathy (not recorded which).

CDR3 DNA: TGCAGTGCTAGAGATTATGCCGGGACAGGGACCTACGAGCAGTACTTC. It translates to CSARDYAGTGTYEQYF. The V gene is TRBV20-1, the J gene TRBJ2-7, with 9 bases aligning to TRBD1. Germline values: CDR1 DFQATT, CDR2 SNEGSKA (reference sequence). The CDR3 has 16 residues. The V gene end was trimmed by 0 bases and the J gene end by 2 bases; junction bases not matched to a gene: 8.

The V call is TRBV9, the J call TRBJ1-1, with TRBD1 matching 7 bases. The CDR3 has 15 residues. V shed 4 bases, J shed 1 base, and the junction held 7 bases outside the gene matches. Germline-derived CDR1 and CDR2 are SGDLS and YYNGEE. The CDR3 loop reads CASSLKDRWNTEAFF. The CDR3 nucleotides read TGTGCCAGCAGCCTGAAGGACAGGTGGAACACTGAAGCTTTCTTT.

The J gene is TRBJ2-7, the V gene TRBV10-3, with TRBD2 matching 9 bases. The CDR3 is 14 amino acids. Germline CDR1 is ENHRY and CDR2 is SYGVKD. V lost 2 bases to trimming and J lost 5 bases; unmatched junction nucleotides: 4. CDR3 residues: CAISERTSVDEQYF. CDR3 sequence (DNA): TGTGCCATCAGTGAGAGGACTAGCGTCGACGAGCAGTACTTC.

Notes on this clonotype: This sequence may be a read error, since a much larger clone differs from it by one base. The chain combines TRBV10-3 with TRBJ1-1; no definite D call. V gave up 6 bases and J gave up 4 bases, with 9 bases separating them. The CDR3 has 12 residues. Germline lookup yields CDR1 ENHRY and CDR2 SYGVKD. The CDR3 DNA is TGTGCCATCAGGAGAGGCGTCACTGAAGCTTTCTTT. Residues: CAIRRGVTEAFF.

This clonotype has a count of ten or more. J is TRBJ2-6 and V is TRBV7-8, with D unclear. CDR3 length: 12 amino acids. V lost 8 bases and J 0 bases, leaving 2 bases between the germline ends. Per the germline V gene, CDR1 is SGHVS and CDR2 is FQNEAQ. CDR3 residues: CASVSGANVLTF. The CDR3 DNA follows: TGTGCCAGCGTCTCTGGGGCCAACGTCCTGACTTTC.

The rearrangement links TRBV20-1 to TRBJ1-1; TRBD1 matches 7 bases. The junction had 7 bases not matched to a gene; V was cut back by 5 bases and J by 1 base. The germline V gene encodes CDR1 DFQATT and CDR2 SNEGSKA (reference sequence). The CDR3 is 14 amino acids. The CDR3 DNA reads TGCAGTGCTGGATACAGGGGCCCGAACACTGAAGCTTTCTTT. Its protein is CSAGYRGPNTEAFF.

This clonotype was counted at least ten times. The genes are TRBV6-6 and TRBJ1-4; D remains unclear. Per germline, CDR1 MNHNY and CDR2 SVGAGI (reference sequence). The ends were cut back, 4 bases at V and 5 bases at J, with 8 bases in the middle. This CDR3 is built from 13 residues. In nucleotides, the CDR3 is TGTGCCAGCAGTTTCCGATCGAATGAAAAACTGTTTTTT. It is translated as CASSFRSNEKLFF.

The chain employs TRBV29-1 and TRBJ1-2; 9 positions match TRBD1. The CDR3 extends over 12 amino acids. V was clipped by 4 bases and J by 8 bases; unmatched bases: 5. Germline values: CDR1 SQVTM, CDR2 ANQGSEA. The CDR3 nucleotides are TGCAGCGTTGCAAGGGACAGGGACGGCTACACCTTC. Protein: CSVARDRDGYTF. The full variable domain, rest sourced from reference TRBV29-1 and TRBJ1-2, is SAVISQKPSRDICQRGTSLTIQCQVDSQVTMMFWYRQQPGQSLTLIATANQGSEATYESGFVIDKFPISRPNLTFSTLTVSNMSPEDSSIYLCSVARDRDGYTFGSGTRLTVV.

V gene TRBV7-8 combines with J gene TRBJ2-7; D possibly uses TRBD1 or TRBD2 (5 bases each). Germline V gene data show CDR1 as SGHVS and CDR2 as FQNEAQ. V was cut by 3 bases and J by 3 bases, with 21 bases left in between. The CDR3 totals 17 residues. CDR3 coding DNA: TGTGCCAGCAGCTTGCAACAGACCGGACTGGGGGTCTACGAGCAGTACTTC. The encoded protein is CASSLQQTGLGVYEQYF.

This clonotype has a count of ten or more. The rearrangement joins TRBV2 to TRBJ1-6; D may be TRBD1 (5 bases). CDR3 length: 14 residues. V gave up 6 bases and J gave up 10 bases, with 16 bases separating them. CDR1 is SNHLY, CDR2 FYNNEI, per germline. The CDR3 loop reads CASRSNVGLSPLHF. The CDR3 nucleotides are TGTGCCAGCAGATCAAACGTGGGACTGTCACCCCTCCACTTT.

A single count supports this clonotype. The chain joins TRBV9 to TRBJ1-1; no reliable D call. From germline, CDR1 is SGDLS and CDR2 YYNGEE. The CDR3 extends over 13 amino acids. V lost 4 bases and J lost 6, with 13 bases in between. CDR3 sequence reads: CASSRPTGSEAFF. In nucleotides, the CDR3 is TGTGCCAGCAGCCGACCTACCGGGTCTGAAGCTTTCTTT.

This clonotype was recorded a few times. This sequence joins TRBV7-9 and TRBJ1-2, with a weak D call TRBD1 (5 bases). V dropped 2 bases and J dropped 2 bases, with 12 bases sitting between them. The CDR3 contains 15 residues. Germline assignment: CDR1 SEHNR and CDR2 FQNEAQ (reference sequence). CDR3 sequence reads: CASSLRQTYNYGYTF. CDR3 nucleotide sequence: TGTGCCAGCAGCTTACGACAGACCTACAACTATGGCTACACCTTC.

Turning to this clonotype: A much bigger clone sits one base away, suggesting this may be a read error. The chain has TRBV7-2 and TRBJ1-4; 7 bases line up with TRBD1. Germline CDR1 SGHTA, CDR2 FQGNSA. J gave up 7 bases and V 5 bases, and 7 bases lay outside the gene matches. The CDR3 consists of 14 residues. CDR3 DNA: TGTGCCAGCAGCCCAGCGACAGGGCGTGAAAAACTGTTTTTT. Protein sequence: CASSPATGREKLFF.

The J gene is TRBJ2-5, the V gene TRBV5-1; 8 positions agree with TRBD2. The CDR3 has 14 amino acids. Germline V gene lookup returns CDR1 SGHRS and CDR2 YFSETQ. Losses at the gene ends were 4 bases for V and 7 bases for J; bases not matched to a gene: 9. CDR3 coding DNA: TGCGCCAGCAGCGTGGGCCGGGGGGGCGGGACCCAGTACTTC. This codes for CASSVGRGGGTQYF.